Below are 32 T cell receptor beta chains sequenced from a single sample in a study of blood T cell repertoires in COVID-19. Clones were read by immunoSEQ multiplex PCR, and TCRdb kept only the in-frame ones, dropping some. The sample shows approximately 190,000 clones, more than 75% of them seen only once. The specimen sequenced was peripheral blood. The source of these receptors is a man older than 75 with acute or convalescent COVID-19.

The V call is TRBV18, the J call TRBJ2-6; TRBD1 matches at 9 bases. Germline CDR1 is KGHSH and CDR2 is LQKENI. This CDR3 is 17 amino acids long. The V gene end was trimmed by 1 base and the J gene end by 4 bases; junction bases not matched to a gene: 5. The CDR3 DNA follows: TGTGCCAGCTCACCACGAGGGACAGGGTCGGGGGCCAACGTCCTGACTTTC. Translating gives CASSPRGTGSGANVLTF.

The genes are TRBV28 and TRBJ1-4; possible D gene TRBD1, 6 bases. Trimming stripped 4 bases from V and 8 bases from J, with 17 bases between. This CDR3 comprises 15 residues. In germline, CDR1 is MDHEN, CDR2 SYDVKM. In DNA form, the CDR3 reads TGTGCCAGCAGTTCTACAGGGTCGGGTGGAGAAAAACTGTTTTTT. Its protein is CASSSTGSGGEKLFF.

The CDR3, as DNA: TGTGCCAGCAATGGACAGGGCCGTTACAATGAGCAGTTCTTC. Translating gives CASNGQGRYNEQFF. This chain joins TRBV6-6 and TRBJ2-1, with TRBD1 matching 8 bases. The CDR3 length is 14 residues. Germline values: CDR1 MNHNY, CDR2 SVGAGI (reference sequence). Losses at the gene ends were 7 bases for V and 4 bases for J; bases not matched to a gene: 6.

This chain links TRBV5-8 with TRBJ1-6; TRBD1 matches 10 bases. V shed 4 bases and J 7 bases; nucleotides not matched to a gene: 5. Germline-derived CDR1 and CDR2 are SGHTS and YDEGEE. This CDR3 has 15 amino acids. The CDR3 DNA follows: TGTGCCAGCAGCGTAGGGACAGGGGCCAATTCACCCCTCCACTTT. Translating gives CASSVGTGANSPLHF. The full variable domain, rest sourced from reference TRBV5-8 and TRBJ1-6, is EAGVTQSPTHLIKTRGQQATLRCSPISGHTSVYWYQQALGLGLQFLLWYDEGEERNRGNFPPRFSGRQFPNYSSELNVNALELEDSALYLCASSVGTGANSPLHFGNGTRLTVT.

The chain joins TRBV6-6 to TRBJ1-6, with 9 bases that match TRBD1. CDR1 and CDR2 from the germline V gene are MNHNY and SVGAGI (reference sequence). The CDR3 spans 15 residues. The V gene end was trimmed by 4 bases and the J gene end by 7 bases; junction bases not matched to a gene: 5. CDR3 in amino acids: CASSWRDRENSPLHF. The CDR3, as DNA: TGTGCCAGCAGTTGGCGGGACAGGGAAAATTCACCCCTCCACTTT.

The chain employs TRBV11-2 and TRBJ1-3; D remains ambiguous. Germline loops: CDR1 SGHAT, CDR2 FQNNGV. V was shortened by 1 base and J by 3 bases, with 10 bases between the two germline ends. This CDR3 has 15 residues. In nucleotides, the CDR3 is TGTGCCAGCAGCTTAGGGACTGCCTATGGAAACACCATATATTTT. Translation: CASSLGTAYGNTIYF. The whole variable domain, filled in from reference TRBV11-2 and TRBJ1-3, reads EAGVAQSPRYKIIEKRQSVAFWCNPISGHATLYWYQQILGQGPKLLIQFQNNGVVDDSQLPKDRFSAERLKGVDSTLKIQPAKLEDSAVYLCASSLGTAYGNTIYFGEGSWLTVV.

For the CDR3, the DNA is TGTGCCACCAGTGTTGGGGGGGAGGATACGCAGTATTTT. Translating gives CATSVGGEDTQYF. The chain is built from TRBV24-1 and TRBJ2-3; TRBD2 matches 7 bases. Germline V gives CDR1 KGHDR, CDR2 SFDVKD. This CDR3 contains 13 residues. The V segment lost 5 bases and the J segment 6 bases; nucleotides outside the gene matches: 4.

The V call is TRBV9, the J call TRBJ2-6; 8 bases fit TRBD1. Germline CDR1 and CDR2: SGDLS and YYNGEE. The ends lost 0 bases at V and 2 bases at J; junction bases unmatched: 4. This CDR3 is built from 17 residues. CDR3: CASSVGAGGPGANVLTF. As DNA, the CDR3 is TGTGCCAGCAGCGTAGGGGCAGGGGGCCCTGGGGCCAACGTCCTGACTTTC.

The V gene is TRBV27, the J gene TRBJ1-1; 8 bases fit TRBD1. Trimming cost V 3 bases and J 8 bases; bases outside gene matches: 8. The CDR3 covers 14 residues. Germline lookup yields CDR1 MNHEY and CDR2 SMNVEV (reference sequence). The DNA of the CDR3 is TGTGCCAGCAGTTTGCCAGGGGGCCATAAGGAAGCTTTCTTT. Its translation: CASSLPGGHKEAFF.

The genes are TRBV12-3 or TRBV12-4 and TRBJ2-1; the D gene is possibly TRBD2 (5 bases). V was pared by 10 bases and J by 3 bases, with 13 bases between. The CDR3 runs 13 residues. The CDR3 bases are TGTGCCACCGGCCTAGCCATCTACAATGAGCAGTTCTTC. Encoded protein: CATGLAIYNEQFF.

The chain combines TRBV28 with TRBJ1-3; D remains ambiguous. Germline assignment: CDR1 MDHEN and CDR2 SYDVKM. The CDR3 totals 15 residues. The V end was cut by 2 bases, the J end by 3 bases, with 11 bases between. CDR3 DNA: TGTGCCAGCAGTTTAGTACAGTCCCATGGAAACACCATATATTTT. It codes for CASSLVQSHGNTIYF.

The V call is TRBV30, the J call TRBJ2-1, with 8 positions matching TRBD1. CDR1 and CDR2 from the germline V gene are GTSNPN and SVGIG (reference sequence). The CDR3 loop spans 16 amino acids. With V trimmed by 4 bases and J by 1 base, 9 bases remained unmatched. The CDR3 DNA sequence: TGTGCCTGGAAGGGTTGGGGGGACAGGTCCTACAATGAGCAGTTCTTC. This codes for CAWKGWGDRSYNEQFF.

This rearrangement joins TRBV21-1 to TRBJ2-7; TRBD2, the table's D call, lacks a check against the DNA. TRBV21-1 is a documented pseudogene. This CDR3 region has 16 residues. The CDR3 spells CASSKGGTSGDYEQYV. In nucleotides, the CDR3 is TGTGCCAGCAGCAAAGGAGGGACTAGCGGGGATTACGAGCAGTACGTC.

The CDR3 loop is CASSVWRAGTGELFF. CDR3 bases: TGTGCCAGCAGCGTATGGAGGGCCGGCACCGGGGAGCTGTTTTTT. The chain couples TRBV7-2 to TRBJ2-2; D may be TRBD2 (6 bases). The germline gives CDR1 SGHTA, CDR2 FQGNSA. The ends were cut back, 5 bases at V and 4 bases at J, with 14 bases in the middle. The CDR3 sequence is 15 residues long.

This chain joins TRBV10-3 and TRBJ2-3; 13 nucleotides line up with TRBD2. CDR1 is ENHRY, CDR2 SYGVKD, per germline. CDR3 length: 15 amino acids. The V gene end was trimmed by 8 bases and the J gene end by 1 base; junction bases not matched to a gene: 3. The CDR3 is CAISGLAGGTDTQYF. DNA of the CDR3: TGTGCCATCTCTGGACTAGCGGGAGGCACAGATACGCAGTATTTT.

V gene TRBV5-1 combines with J gene TRBJ2-1; TRBD2 matches 12 bases. This CDR3 spans 16 amino acids. Germline values: CDR1 SGHRS, CDR2 YFSETQ. The trim removed 4 bases at V and 2 bases at J, leaving 4 bases unmatched. The CDR3 nucleotides read TGCGCCAGCAGCGCAGCTAGCGGGAGGGCCTACAATGAGCAGTTCTTC. This encodes CASSAASGRAYNEQFF. The full variable domain, its missing parts supplied by reference TRBV5-1 and TRBJ2-1, is KAGVTQTPRYLIKTRGQQVTLSCSPISGHRSVSWYQQTPGQGLQFLFEYFSETQRNKGNFPGRFSGRQFSNSRSEMNVSTLELGDSALYLCASSAASGRAYNEQFFGPGTRLTVL.

The J gene is TRBJ1-2, the V gene TRBV19; D perhaps matches TRBD1 (5 bases). This CDR3 is built from 14 residues. The germline CDR1 and CDR2 sequences are LNHDA and SQIVND (reference sequence). Trimming cost V 4 bases and J 8 bases, with 17 bases left between them. The CDR3 is CASSRTSQPWGYTF. CDR3 DNA: TGTGCCAGTAGTAGGACATCTCAGCCGTGGGGCTACACCTTC.

This clone turned up a few times. The chain joins TRBV3-1 (or the pseudogene TRBV3-2) to TRBJ1-5; D call uncertain. This CDR3 comprises 14 residues. Per germline, CDR1 LGHDT and CDR2 YNNKEL (reference sequence). Trimming took 6 bases from V and 3 from J, leaving 12 bases between them. CDR3 sequence reads: CASSYSGVNQPQHF. The CDR3 bases are TGTGCCAGCAGTTACAGCGGGGTCAATCAGCCCCAGCATTTT.

The chain links TRBV2 to TRBJ1-4; TRBD1 is a possible D gene (6 bases). Trimming removed 9 bases from V and 3 bases from J, with 11 bases in between. Germline CDR1 reads SNHLY; CDR2 reads FYNNEI. This CDR3 spans 13 amino acids. The CDR3 loop is CARSTGANEKLFF. The DNA of the CDR3 is TGTGCCAGGTCGACAGGAGCTAATGAAAAACTGTTTTTT.

This clone was picked up one time. V is TRBV25-1 and J is TRBJ1-6; D is perhaps TRBD1 (5 bases). V lost 2 bases, J lost 7 bases, and 15 bases lay in between. The germline gives CDR1 MGHDK, CDR2 SYGVNS. This CDR3 is built from 16 residues. The CDR3 sequence is CASSETTGTTNSPLHF. CDR3 coding DNA: TGTGCCAGCAGTGAAACGACCGGGACTACGAATTCACCCCTCCACTTT.

This sequence joins TRBV10-2 and TRBJ2-3; 8 bases agree with TRBD1. The junction had 12 bases not matched to a gene; V was cut back by 6 bases and J by 4 bases. CDR1 WSHSY and CDR2 SAAADI come from the germline V gene. The CDR3 spans 16 residues. DNA of the CDR3: TGCGCCAGCAGGGACGGCGGACAGGGAAGGGCAGATACGCAGTATTTT. Residues: CASRDGGQGRADTQYF.

This clone was observed a few times. V and J are TRBV29-1 and TRBJ2-1, with 8 nucleotides matching TRBD1. This CDR3 is built from 14 residues. The trim removed 7 bases at V and 8 bases at J, leaving 13 bases unmatched. Germline assignment: CDR1 SQVTM and CDR2 ANQGSEA. DNA for the CDR3: TGCAGCGCCTCTCCAGGGGGCATCGGCGATGAGCAGTTCTTC. Translation: CSASPGGIGDEQFF.

The chain joins TRBV18 to TRBJ1-4; D remains unclear. V shed 4 bases and J shed 4 bases, with 7 bases lying between them. The germline V gene encodes CDR1 KGHSH and CDR2 LQKENI. CDR3 length: 13 amino acids. CDR3 bases: TGTGCCAGCTCACGTGCGATTAATGAAAAACTGTTTTTT. Protein: CASSRAINEKLFF. The full variable domain, its missing parts supplied by reference TRBV18 and TRBJ1-4, is NAGVMQNPRHLVRRRGQEARLRCSPMKGHSHVYWYRQLPEEGLKFMVYLQKENIIDESGMPKERFSAEFPKEGPSILRIQQVVRGDSAAYFCASSRAINEKLFFGSGTQLSVL.

V gene TRBV5-5 combines with J gene TRBJ2-3, with no clear D. This CDR3 comprises 12 residues. With 6 bases removed from V and 3 bases from J, the gap between germline ends came to 8 bases. Germline V gene lookup returns CDR1 SGHKS and CDR2 YYEKEE (reference sequence). CDR3 nucleotides: TGTGCCAGCACCGTGAGGACAGATACGCAGTATTTT. This codes for CASTVRTDTQYF.

This clone appeared once. The rearrangement joins TRBV7-8 to TRBJ2-5; maybe TRBD1 (6 bases). Germline V lookup: CDR1 SGHVS, CDR2 FQNEAQ. The CDR3 extends over 16 amino acids. Trimming took off 1 base at V and 1 base at J, with 13 bases between the two ends. CDR3 sequence reads: CASSLVQGTFQETQYF. The CDR3 region has the DNA TGTGCCAGCAGCTTAGTCCAGGGGACGTTCCAAGAGACCCAGTACTTC.

The chain combines TRBV5-4 with TRBJ2-2, with 7 bases identical to TRBD1. The length of the CDR3 is 15 residues. V lost 1 base, J lost 1 base, and 1 base stayed unmatched. Germline V CDR1 and CDR2: SGHNT, YYREEE (reference sequence). The CDR3 bases are TGTGCCAGCAGCTTGAACAGGGGGAACACCGGGGAGCTGTTTTTT. Protein product: CASSLNRGNTGELFF. The full variable domain, in which reference TRBV5-4 and TRBJ2-2 provide the parts outside the CDR3, is ETGVTQSPTHLIKTRGQQVTLRCSSQSGHNTVSWYQQALGQGPQFIFQYYREEENGRGNFPPRFSGLQFPNYSSELNVNALELDDSALYLCASSLNRGNTGELFFGEGSRLTVL.

The CDR3 DNA reads as TGTGCCAGCAGTTACGGCAGGAAGAACACTGAAGCTTTCTTT. Its translation is CASSYGRKNTEAFF. The gene calls are TRBV6-5 and TRBJ1-1; no definite D call. The V end lost 2 bases, the J end lost 1 base, and 8 bases lay between the germline ends. Germline loops: CDR1 MNHEY, CDR2 SVGAGI. This CDR3 comprises 14 residues.

This sequence joins TRBV19 and TRBJ1-1, with D perhaps matching TRBD1 (5 bases). V lost 1 base and J lost 6, with 12 bases in between. The CDR3 covers 14 residues. From germline, CDR1 is LNHDA and CDR2 SQIVND (reference sequence). CDR3 nucleotide sequence: TGTGCCAGTAGTATAGGGGGGGGAGGGCCTGAAGCTTTCTTT. Protein product: CASSIGGGGPEAFF. The full variable domain, in which reference TRBV19 and TRBJ1-1 provide the parts outside the CDR3, is DGGITQSPKYLFRKEGQNVTLSCEQNLNHDAMYWYRQDPGQGLRLIYYSQIVNDFQKGDIAEGYSVSREKKESFPLTVTSAQKNPTAFYLCASSIGGGGPEAFFGQGTRLTVV.

The genes are TRBV10-1 and TRBJ2-1; 13 positions agree with TRBD2. Trimming cost V 4 bases and J 9 bases; bases outside gene matches: 12. Germline-derived CDR1 and CDR2 are WNHNN and SYGVQD (reference sequence). The CDR3 runs 17 residues. CDR3 protein: CASSGFTSGRARSEQFF. The DNA of the CDR3 is TGCGCCAGCAGTGGATTCACTAGCGGGAGGGCTAGGAGTGAGCAGTTCTTC.

The gene calls are TRBV12-2 and TRBJ2-1; TRBD2, the table's D call, lacks a check against the DNA. TRBV12-2 is termed a pseudogene. The CDR3 extends over 20 amino acids. CDR3 nucleotides: TGTGCAAGTCGCTTGAAGGATTCGGGTAGCGGGAGTAGGTCCTACAATGAGCAGTTCTTC. This gives the protein CASRLKDSGSGSRSYNEQFF.

The chain employs TRBV19 and TRBJ2-3, with 7 bases fitting TRBD1. The CDR3 has 16 amino acids. The trim removed 6 bases at V and 1 base at J, leaving 10 bases unmatched. Germline V gene sequence: CDR1 LNHDA, CDR2 SQIVND (reference sequence). CDR3 protein: CASRPITGTGTDTQYF. The CDR3 nucleotides read TGTGCCAGTAGGCCTATTACCGGGACAGGCACAGATACGCAGTATTTT.

The chain has TRBV12-3 or TRBV12-4 and TRBJ1-2; TRBD1 might be the D (5 bases). The CDR3 has 13 residues. Deletions cut 3 bases from V and 8 bases from J, with 13 bases between. The CDR3 spells CASSFNQGPGYTF. The CDR3 coding sequence is TGTGCCAGCAGTTTCAACCAGGGCCCCGGCTACACCTTC.